Shown below are 14 T cell receptor beta chains from a single sample sequenced in a study of radiotherapy plus CTLA-4 blockade in lung cancer. The data were produced by immunoSEQ multiplex PCR, yet TCRdb's version contains in-frame clones alone and is incomplete. The top ten hold about 15% of the sample, which has tens of thousands of clones, 70% to 80% seen once. The source material was peripheral blood, sampled from a patient treated with radiotherapy plus ipilimumab. These receptors all stem from a human donor with non-small cell lung cancer whose response to radiotherapy plus ipilimumab could not be evaluated. Some clones in this sample may be carry-over from other donors' samples.

This clone was observed a handful of times. The CDR3 is CASSGGTGGLANEKLFF. The CDR3 DNA reads TGTGCCAGCAGTGGAGGGACAGGGGGCCTAGCTAATGAAAAACTGTTTTTT. This chain connects TRBV2 to TRBJ1-4; 12 nucleotides agree with TRBD1. From germline, CDR1 is SNHLY and CDR2 FYNNEI. V was clipped by 4 bases and J by 3 bases; unmatched bases: 6. The CDR3 spans 17 residues.

This clone was recorded once. V usage is TRBV28 and J usage is TRBJ2-7, with TRBD1 identical over 7 bases. Germline V gene sequence: CDR1 MDHEN, CDR2 SYDVKM. V lost 6 bases, J lost 7 bases, and 6 bases stayed unmatched. This CDR3 comprises 12 residues. The CDR3 nucleotides are TGTGCCAGCAGGAGGGGGCAGCGGGAGCAGTACTTC. The encoded protein is CASRRGQREQYF.

V gene TRBV19 combines with J gene TRBJ1-1; perhaps TRBD1 as D (5 bases). Germline V gives CDR1 LNHDA, CDR2 SQIVND (reference sequence). The V and J ends lost 7 bases and 0 bases respectively, with 18 bases between them. The CDR3 spans 16 residues. The CDR3 sequence is CASTPGGAGMNTEAFF. The DNA of the CDR3 is TGTGCCAGTACCCCGGGCGGGGCGGGGATGAACACTGAAGCTTTCTTT.

CDR3 region: CASSGNSVDQETQYF. CDR3 DNA: TGTGCCAGCAGCGGTAATAGCGTCGACCAAGAGACCCAGTACTTC. The V gene is TRBV9, the J gene TRBJ2-5; D is possibly TRBD2 (5 bases). CDR1 and CDR2 from the germline V gene are SGDLS and YYNGEE. V dropped 3 bases and J dropped 0 bases, with 12 bases sitting between them. CDR3 length: 15 residues.

V and J are TRBV14 and TRBJ2-1, with D unclear. Trimming took off 4 bases at V and 6 bases at J, with 13 bases between the two ends. Per germline, CDR1 SGHDN and CDR2 FVKESK. The CDR3 length is 14 residues. CDR3 loop: CASSPLVLSNEQFF. CDR3 bases: TGTGCCAGCAGCCCTCTAGTTTTGAGCAATGAGCAGTTCTTC.

The chain joins TRBV9 to TRBJ1-1; D ambiguous. Trimming took off 0 bases at V and 1 base at J, with 16 bases between the two ends. Germline values: CDR1 SGDLS, CDR2 YYNGEE. The CDR3 loop spans 17 amino acids. CDR3 sequence reads: CASSVELPNAGNTEAFF. In DNA form, the CDR3 reads TGTGCCAGCAGCGTAGAGCTTCCAAACGCCGGGAACACTGAAGCTTTCTTT.

The chain employs TRBV2 and TRBJ1-2; 7 bases are a match to TRBD1. V shed 3 bases and J 8 bases; nucleotides not matched to a gene: 9. Germline assignment: CDR1 SNHLY and CDR2 FYNNEI. This CDR3 comprises 14 residues. CDR3 bases: TGTGCCAGCAGTGAGAGGAGCAGGGGGAACGGCTACACCTTC. The encoded protein is CASSERSRGNGYTF.

The V call is TRBV23-1, the J call TRBJ2-1; TRBD2 aligns across 14 bases. TRBV23-1 belongs to the ORF category, with a function that is uncertain. The CDR3 is 15 residues long. The V gene end was trimmed by 1 base and the J gene end by 9 bases; junction bases not matched to a gene: 2. The CDR3 region has the DNA TGCGCCAGCAGTCAATGGACTAGCGGGGGGTGTGAGCAGTTCTTC. Its protein product is CASSQWTSGGCEQFF.

The J gene is TRBJ1-2, the V gene TRBV29-1, with 7 positions matching TRBD1. Germline CDR1 and CDR2: SQVTM and ANQGSEA. The ends lost 1 base at V and 7 bases at J; junction bases unmatched: 6. This CDR3 is 13 amino acids long. CDR3 bases: TGCAGCGTTGAAGTTACAGGGGTGAGTGGCTACACCTTC. This translates into CSVEVTGVSGYTF. The full variable domain, completed using reference TRBV29-1 and TRBJ1-2, is SAVISQKPSRDICQRGTSLTIQCQVDSQVTMMFWYRQQPGQSLTLIATANQGSEATYESGFVIDKFPISRPNLTFSTLTVSNMSPEDSSIYLCSVEVTGVSGYTFGSGTRLTVV.

This chain uses TRBV15 with TRBJ2-7, with D possibly being TRBD1 (6 bases). Trimming pared 4 bases from V and 6 bases from J, leaving 13 bases between. From germline, CDR1 is LNHNV and CDR2 YYDKDF (reference sequence). The CDR3 sequence is 13 residues long. The CDR3 here is CATSKGVPIEQYF. The DNA for the CDR3 is TGTGCCACCAGCAAGGGGGTCCCTATCGAGCAGTACTTC. Combining the CDR3 with reference TRBV15 and TRBJ2-7 gives the whole variable domain DAMVIQNPRYQVTQFGKPVTLSCSQTLNHNVMYWYQQKSSQAPKLLFHYYDKDFNNEADTPDNFQSRRPNTSFCFLDIRSPGLGDTAMYLCATSKGVPIEQYFGPGTRLTVT.

The chain recombines TRBV25-1 with TRBJ1-1, with 8 bases matching TRBD1. Germline CDR1 reads MGHDK; CDR2 reads SYGVNS. This CDR3 spans 15 amino acids. The trim removed 1 base at V and 3 bases at J, leaving 4 bases unmatched. The CDR3 reads CASSESRRGHTEAFF. The CDR3 DNA is TGTGCCAGCAGTGAATCCCGCAGGGGGCACACTGAAGCTTTCTTT.

The chain couples TRBV6-5 to TRBJ2-1, with TRBD1 identical over 8 bases. Germline V gene data show CDR1 as MNHEY and CDR2 as SVGAGI. CDR3 length: 15 residues. Trimming took 5 bases from V and 4 from J; bases not matched to a gene: 7. This chain's CDR3 is CASSQPGQVYNEQFF. CDR3 DNA: TGTGCCAGCAGTCAGCCGGGACAGGTTTACAATGAGCAGTTCTTC.

This chain links TRBV5-1 with TRBJ2-5, with 10 bases identical to TRBD2. CDR1 SGHRS and CDR2 YFSETQ come from the germline V gene. J gave up 5 bases and V 5 bases, and 9 bases lay outside the gene matches. The CDR3 sequence is 15 residues long. As DNA, the CDR3 is TGCGCCAGCAGTCCAGCGGGGGGGCGTGAGGAGACCCAGTACTTC. Amino acid sequence: CASSPAGGREETQYF.

This chain links TRBV6-6 with TRBJ1-2, with 8 bases identical to TRBD1. Germline V gene lookup returns CDR1 MNHNY and CDR2 SVGAGI (reference sequence). This CDR3 is 12 amino acids long. V was pared by 7 bases and J by 7 bases, with 5 bases of the junction left unmatched. CDR3 loop: CASTPTGVGYTF. Here the CDR3 DNA reads TGTGCCAGCACCCCGACAGGGGTTGGCTACACCTTC.